Shown below are 29 T cell receptor beta chains from a single sample sequenced in a study of CD8+ T cells in alopecia areata. Noted treatment: oral pan-JAK inhibitor, 5-10 mg twice daily. Isolated RNA was reverse transcribed into cDNA used as the sequencing template. Data came from immunoSEQ multiplex PCR; TCRdb stores just in-frame clones and leaves some out. The sample holds about 180,000 clones, 40% to 65% seen once. Source: CD8+ T cells sorted from blood, taken at week 52, from a patient treated with tofacitinib. Receptor source: a human donor with alopecia areata.

On this clone itself: One end of the junction is discordant with germline, which a read error may explain. The chain couples TRBV7-7 to TRBJ2-1, with a possible D match to TRBD1 (6 bases). Germline CDR1 is SSHAT and CDR2 is FNYEAQ (reference sequence). The CDR3 is 13 residues long. As DNA, the CDR3 is TGTGCTAGCAGCTTGGCAGGGGACAATGAGCAGTTCTTC. Translation: CASSLAGDNEQFF.

This chain links TRBV5-4 with TRBJ1-4; 11 bases fit TRBD1. Germline lookup yields CDR1 SGHNT and CDR2 YYREEE (reference sequence). CDR3 size: 17 residues. Trimming at V came to 4 bases and at J to 0 bases, leaving 5 bases not matched to a gene. In DNA, the CDR3 is TGTGCCAGCAGCCCCGGACAGGGGGCGGCAACTAATGAAAAACTGTTTTTT. This encodes CASSPGQGAATNEKLFF.

The chain uses TRBV5-4 and TRBJ2-2; TRBD2 might be the D (5 bases). Germline V gene sequence: CDR1 SGHNT, CDR2 YYREEE (reference sequence). The CDR3 is 15 amino acids. V shed 4 bases and J shed 3 bases, with 13 bases lying between them. CDR3 nucleotides: TGTGCCAGCAGCCTCAAGGGAGTGGACACCGGGGAGCTGTTTTTT. Translating it yields CASSLKGVDTGELFF.

This chain uses TRBV6-5 with TRBJ1-1, with D perhaps TRBD1 (6 bases). The CDR3 is 14 residues long. Germline loops: CDR1 MNHEY, CDR2 SVGAGI. With 5 bases removed from V and 8 bases from J, the gap between germline ends came to 18 bases. The CDR3 loop reads CASSHKHRVGEAFF. The CDR3 DNA follows: TGTGCCAGCAGTCATAAACACAGGGTTGGCGAAGCTTTCTTT.

The chain is built from TRBV19 and TRBJ2-5; unclear D gene. CDR1 is LNHDA, CDR2 SQIVND, per germline (reference sequence). Trimming took off 3 bases at V and 5 bases at J, with 4 bases between the two ends. This CDR3 spans 11 amino acids. CDR3: CASSISETQYF. The CDR3 DNA follows: TGTGCCAGTAGTATCAGTGAGACCCAGTACTTC. The whole variable domain, filled in from reference TRBV19 and TRBJ2-5, reads DGGITQSPKYLFRKEGQNVTLSCEQNLNHDAMYWYRQDPGQGLRLIYYSQIVNDFQKGDIAEGYSVSREKKESFPLTVTSAQKNPTAFYLCASSISETQYFGPGTRLLVL.

This chain joins TRBV5-1 and TRBJ1-6; D may be TRBD1 (6 bases). The V gene lost 4 bases and the J gene lost 7 bases, with 12 bases spanning the gap. The CDR3 is 14 amino acids. The germline gives CDR1 SGHRS, CDR2 YFSETQ. The CDR3 is CASSVGGANSPLHF. In nucleotides, the CDR3 is TGCGCCAGCAGCGTCGGGGGGGCAAATTCACCCCTCCACTTT.

The V gene is TRBV15, the J gene TRBJ2-7, with D possibly TRBD1 on 6 matching bases. The CDR3 extends over 14 amino acids. Germline V gene sequence: CDR1 LNHNV, CDR2 YYDKDF (reference sequence). Deletions cut 4 bases from V and 3 bases from J, with 13 bases between. Written as DNA, the CDR3 is TGTGCCACCAGCATGGGACAAGGGGGCTACGAGCAGTACTTC. Protein: CATSMGQGGYEQYF. Together with reference TRBV15 and TRBJ2-7, the CDR3 gives the full variable domain: DAMVIQNPRYQVTQFGKPVTLSCSQTLNHNVMYWYQQKSSQAPKLLFHYYDKDFNNEADTPDNFQSRRPNTSFCFLDIRSPGLGDTAMYLCATSMGQGGYEQYFGPGTRLTVT.

J is TRBJ2-7 and V is TRBV6-5, with TRBD1 identical over 8 bases. The CDR3 spans 15 residues. Looked up from germline, CDR1 is MNHEY and CDR2 is SVGAGI. J lost 0 bases, V lost 4 bases, and 5 bases had no gene match. CDR3 bases: TGTGCCAGCAGTTTTACAGGGGGGTACTCCTACGAGCAGTACTTC. It is translated as CASSFTGGYSYEQYF.

This clone was found once. This chain links TRBV2 with TRBJ2-7; no firm D call. Trimming took off 7 bases at V and 4 bases at J, with 11 bases between the two ends. Germline assignment: CDR1 SNHLY and CDR2 FYNNEI. The CDR3 has 12 amino acids. The CDR3 is CASTGGQYEQYF. The CDR3 DNA follows: TGTGCCAGCACTGGTGGGCAATACGAGCAGTACTTC. Drawing the rest from reference TRBV2 and TRBJ2-7, the complete variable domain is EPEVTQTPSHQVTQMGQEVILRCVPISNHLYFYWYRQILGQKVEFLVSFYNNEISEKSEIFDDQFSVERPDGSNFTLKIRSTKLEDSAMYFCASTGGQYEQYFGPGTRLTVT.

The rearrangement joins TRBV15 to TRBJ2-6; 7 bases align to TRBD1. This CDR3 contains 16 residues. Trimming took 3 bases from V and 4 from J; bases not matched to a gene: 6. Germline assignment: CDR1 LNHNV and CDR2 YYDKDF (reference sequence). CDR3 nucleotides: TGTGCCACCAGCAGTATGACAGGGACAGGGGCCAACGTCCTGACTTTC. This codes for CATSSMTGTGANVLTF.

There are a few counts of this clone. The rearrangement uses TRBV7-9 and TRBJ1-3; tentative D call: TRBD1 (6 bases). Trimming removed 5 bases from V and 3 bases from J, with 17 bases in between. Germline V gene sequence: CDR1 SEHNR, CDR2 FQNEAQ (reference sequence). This CDR3 has 16 amino acids. The CDR3 nucleotides are TGTGCCAGCAGCCCCCCCCCAGGGGCAGTTGGAAACACCATATATTTT. It yields the protein CASSPPPGAVGNTIYF.

The rearrangement uses TRBV5-1 and TRBJ1-6, with TRBD1 matching 7 bases. The CDR3 is 16 amino acids. V shed 1 base, J shed 8 bases, and the junction held 9 bases outside the gene matches. From germline, CDR1 is SGHRS and CDR2 YFSETQ. For the CDR3, the DNA is TGCGCCAGCAGCTTGTCTTCGGGACAGAGAGATTCACCCCTCCACTTT. This gives the protein CASSLSSGQRDSPLHF.

In this sample, this clone turned up a few times. The gene calls are TRBV4-1 and TRBJ2-5; TRBD2 agrees at 8 bases. V shed 0 bases, J shed 5 bases, and the junction held 5 bases outside the gene matches. The CDR3 length is 15 residues. The germline V gene encodes CDR1 MGHRA and CDR2 YSYEKL. As DNA, the CDR3 is TGCGCCAGCAGCCAAGATGCGGGGGGCACGGAGACCCAGTACTTC. Amino acids: CASSQDAGGTETQYF.

As DNA, the CDR3 is TGTGCCAGCAGTGAAGATTGGGGGACACCCACAGATACGCAGTATTTT. It is translated as CASSEDWGTPTDTQYF. This chain joins TRBV2 and TRBJ2-3, with a possible D match to TRBD1 (6 bases). V lost 1 base to trimming and J lost 2 bases, with 13 bases between them. Germline-derived CDR1 and CDR2 are SNHLY and FYNNEI. This CDR3 contains 16 residues.

In this sample, this clone turned up a few times. The chain combines TRBV5-6 with TRBJ1-5; 9 bases line up with TRBD1. V dropped 4 bases and J dropped 7; count of bases not matched to a gene: 3. This CDR3 has 13 residues. CDR1 and CDR2 (germline): SGHDT, YYEEEE. The CDR3: CASSRTGVQPQHF. The CDR3 DNA sequence: TGTGCCAGCAGCCGGACAGGGGTCCAGCCCCAGCATTTT.

This clone has more than one count but fewer than ten. This chain connects TRBV29-1 to TRBJ2-1; unclear D gene. The CDR3 has 14 residues. Looked up from germline, CDR1 is SQVTM and CDR2 is ANQGSEA. Trimming removed 5 bases at V and 4 bases at J, with 15 bases between. CDR3 nucleotide sequence: TGCAGCGTTTACGGTCTCGGCGGTTACAATGAGCAGTTCTTC. It translates to CSVYGLGGYNEQFF.

The rearrangement joins TRBV14 to TRBJ2-1; the match to TRBD2 covers 10 bases. The CDR3 spans 16 residues. J gave up 6 bases and V 1 base, and 6 bases lay outside the gene matches. Looked up from germline, CDR1 is SGHDN and CDR2 is FVKESK. In DNA, the CDR3 is TGTGCCAGCAGCCAAGTCCTAGCGGGGGATATCAATGAGCAGTTCTTC. It yields the protein CASSQVLAGDINEQFF.

V usage is TRBV11-2 and J usage is TRBJ2-7; 9 positions agree with TRBD1. CDR3 size: 15 residues. The V gene's germline CDR1 is SGHAT and CDR2 FQNNGV. Losses at the gene ends were 3 bases for V and 4 bases for J; bases not matched to a gene: 7. This CDR3 reads CASSFYGTGNYEQYF. The CDR3 bases are TGTGCCAGCAGCTTTTACGGGACAGGGAATTACGAGCAGTACTTC. Complete variable domain (other parts from reference TRBV11-2 and TRBJ2-7): EAGVAQSPRYKIIEKRQSVAFWCNPISGHATLYWYQQILGQGPKLLIQFQNNGVVDDSQLPKDRFSAERLKGVDSTLKIQPAKLEDSAVYLCASSFYGTGNYEQYFGPGTRLTVT.

V and J are TRBV2 and TRBJ1-2; the match to TRBD1 covers 7 bases. The CDR3 covers 16 residues. The V gene's germline CDR1 is SNHLY and CDR2 FYNNEI. The ends lost 6 bases at V and 3 bases at J; junction bases unmatched: 13. Written as DNA, the CDR3 is TGTGCCAGCAGACCGGTCTGGACAGGCCCCTACTATGGCTACACCTTC. Translating it yields CASRPVWTGPYYGYTF.

V gene TRBV13 combines with J gene TRBJ1-1; D is unresolved. The CDR3 has 13 residues. V lost 5 bases, J lost 0 bases, and 7 bases lay in between. Germline lookup yields CDR1 PRHDT and CDR2 FYEKMQ (reference sequence). CDR3 region: CASSLAMNTEAFF. The CDR3 coding sequence is TGTGCCAGCAGCCTTGCAATGAACACTGAAGCTTTCTTT. The variable domain in full, with the rest retrieved from reference TRBV13 and TRBJ1-1, is AAGVIQSPRHLIKEKRETATLKCYPIPRHDTVYWYQQGPGQDPQFLISFYEKMQSDKGSIPDRFSAQQFSDYHSELNMSSLELGDSALYFCASSLAMNTEAFFGQGTRLTVV.

The rearrangement uses TRBV5-1 and TRBJ2-1, with 11 bases that match TRBD2. The length of the CDR3 is 15 residues. Germline V gene lookup returns CDR1 SGHRS and CDR2 YFSETQ. The junction had 2 bases not matched to a gene; V was cut back by 1 base and J by 5 bases. CDR3 protein: CASSLRLAGNNEQFF. Written as DNA, the CDR3 is TGCGCCAGCAGCTTGCGACTAGCGGGGAACAATGAGCAGTTCTTC.

V and J are TRBV10-3 and TRBJ1-2, with D possibly TRBD1 on 5 matching bases. Germline CDR1 is ENHRY and CDR2 is SYGVKD. V was clipped by 0 bases and J by 7 bases, with 12 bases between them. This CDR3 is 14 amino acids long. In DNA, the CDR3 is TGTGCCATCAGTGAGTCGGTAAGGGACGCTGGCTACACCTTC. This encodes CAISESVRDAGYTF.

The chain couples TRBV27 to TRBJ2-2; unclear D gene. Germline loops: CDR1 MNHEY, CDR2 SMNVEV (reference sequence). Deletions cut 8 bases from V and 7 bases from J, with 14 bases between. This CDR3 is built from 13 residues. CDR3 DNA: TGTGCCAGCCTAAAACAAGGAAACGGGGAGCTGTTTTTT. Amino acids: CASLKQGNGELFF.

Ten or more counts support this clone. Other DNA sequences in this specimen translate into the identical CDR3. V is TRBV30 and J is TRBJ2-1; 12 bases align to TRBD2. In germline, CDR1 is GTSNPN, CDR2 SVGIG (reference sequence). The CDR3 spans 15 residues. Trimming cost V 0 bases and J 3 bases; bases outside gene matches: 0. The CDR3 is CAWSVLAGGYNEQFF. For the CDR3, the DNA is TGTGCCTGGAGTGTACTAGCGGGGGGCTACAATGAGCAGTTCTTC.

The CDR3 coding sequence is TGTGCCAGCAGCGTTTATCCCGACAGCACTGAAGCTTTCTTT. Amino acid sequence: CASSVYPDSTEAFF. This rearrangement joins TRBV9 to TRBJ1-1, with a weak D call TRBD1 (5 bases). Germline V gene lookup returns CDR1 SGDLS and CDR2 YYNGEE. The CDR3 is 14 residues long. Trimming removed 2 bases at V and 4 bases at J, with 12 bases between. The entire variable domain, with the rest obtained from reference TRBV9 and TRBJ1-1, is as follows: DSGVTQTPKHLITATGQRVTLRCSPRSGDLSVYWYQQSLDQGLQFLIQYYNGEERAKGNILERFSAQQFPDLHSELNLSSLELGDSALYFCASSVYPDSTEAFFGQGTRLTVV.

This clone was seen only a few times. This chain joins TRBV9 and TRBJ1-2, with 8 bases fitting TRBD1. Looked up from germline, CDR1 is SGDLS and CDR2 is YYNGEE. CDR3 length: 14 residues. The junction had 7 bases not matched to a gene; V was cut back by 3 bases and J by 6 bases. CDR3 region: CASSGGDRTDGYTF. The DNA of the CDR3 is TGTGCCAGCAGCGGAGGGGACAGGACAGATGGCTACACCTTC.

This clone has a handful of counts. The J gene is TRBJ2-6, the V gene TRBV7-8; D not certain. Germline lookup yields CDR1 SGHVS and CDR2 FQNEAQ. There are 17 residues in the CDR3. V was trimmed by 0 bases and J by 0 bases, leaving 9 bases between them. CDR3 nucleotides: TGTGCCAGCAGCTTAGCGTCCGGCGGCTCTGGGGCCAACGTCCTGACTTTC. Translated: CASSLASGGSGANVLTF. Variable domain in full (rest from reference TRBV7-8 and TRBJ2-6): GAGVSQSPRYKVAKRGQDVALRCDPISGHVSLFWYQQALGQGPEFLTYFQNEAQLDKSGLPSDRFFAERPEGSVSTLKIQRTQQEDSAVYLCASSLASGGSGANVLTFGAGSRLTVL.

The table lists this clone with a few counts. V usage is TRBV29-1 and J usage is TRBJ1-2, with D unclear. This CDR3 region has 12 residues. Trimming removed 3 bases from V and 2 bases from J, with 7 bases in between. Germline-derived CDR1 and CDR2 are SQVTM and ANQGSEA. The CDR3 DNA sequence: TGCAGCGTTGAGGAGACGAACTATGGCTACACCTTC. Translating gives CSVEETNYGYTF.

The rearrangement joins TRBV7-8 to TRBJ2-5, with D maybe TRBD2 (6 bases). CDR3 length: 15 residues. Germline values: CDR1 SGHVS, CDR2 FQNEAQ. The V end lost 10 bases, the J end lost 5 bases, and 23 bases lay between the germline ends. For the CDR3, the DNA is TGTGCCACCTATCACCAACCGGGGGTGGGCGAGACCCAGTACTTC. The encoded protein is CATYHQPGVGETQYF.